The table lists the clone carrying this TCR beta chain with a few counts. After removal of 8 bases from V and 1 base from J, the junction contained 10 bases not matched to a gene. CDR3 length: 15 amino acids. The germline V gene has CDR1 MNHEY and CDR2 SVGAGI. This sample is drawn from a study of graft-versus-host responses after intestinal transplantation. Study at large: All recipients were given anti-thymocyte globulin induction, and tacrolimus and steroids were then administered for roughly 3 years.

Study-wide results and limits: Peak circulating GvH clone levels were associated with early post-transplant HvG declines.

Assay used: immunoSEQ multiplex PCR; TCRdb lists only in-frame clones, some missing. The data show about 15,000 clones, approximately 33% seen once. The chain is built from TRBV6-5 and TRBJ2-7; TRBD2 matches at 8 bases. Source: alloreactive CD4+ T cells from a mixed lymphocyte reaction culture, taken before intestinal transplant. The subset here: CFSE-low proliferating T cells sorted from roughly six-day pre-transplant mixed lymphocyte reaction (GvH or HvG direction). This sequence originates from a human patient who received an intestinal transplant. The CDR3 sequence: CASERAGGGSYEQYF. The CDR3 coding sequence is TGTGCCAGCGAGAGGGCGGGAGGAGGATCCTACGAGCAGTACTTC.